This record concerns one T cell receptor beta chain sequence. Its matching antigen is unknown. The data were taken from a study of monozygotic twins with inflammatory bowel disease. General observations from the study: Similarity of repertoires did not differ between concordant and discordant twins, possibly from limited power.

For each CDR3 protein, TCRdb gives one entry from its re-call of the 5' RACE reads, without DNA. In all, the sample yields 300,000 to 400,000 distinct CDR3 sequences. Germline V CDR1 and CDR2: MNHEY, SVGEGT. This CDR3 is built from 15 residues. The V call is TRBV6-2 or TRBV6-3, the J call TRBJ1-6; the D call of TRBD1 rests on TCRdb alone, since no DNA is present to check it. The sequence was obtained from a human donor with ulcerative colitis or Crohn's disease, or a healthy co-twin of an affected twin (not recorded which). Sequenced material: blood. CDR3 in amino acids: CASTPWDRGYSPLHF.